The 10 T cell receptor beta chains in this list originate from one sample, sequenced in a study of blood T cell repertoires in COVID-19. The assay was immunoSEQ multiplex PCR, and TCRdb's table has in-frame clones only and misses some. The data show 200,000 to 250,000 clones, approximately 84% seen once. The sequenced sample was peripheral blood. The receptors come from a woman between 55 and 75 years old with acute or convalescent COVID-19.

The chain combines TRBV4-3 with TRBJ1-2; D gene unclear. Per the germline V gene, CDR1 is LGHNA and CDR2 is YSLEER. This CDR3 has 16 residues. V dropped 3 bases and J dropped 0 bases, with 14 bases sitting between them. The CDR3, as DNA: TGCGCCAGCAGCCACTCGGAAGAGGGAGCTAACTATGGCTACACCTTC. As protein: CASSHSEEGANYGYTF.

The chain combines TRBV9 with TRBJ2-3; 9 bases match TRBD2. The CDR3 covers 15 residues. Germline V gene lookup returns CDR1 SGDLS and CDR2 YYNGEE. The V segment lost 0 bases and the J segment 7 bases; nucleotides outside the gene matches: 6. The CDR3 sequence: CASSVAAGTSNTQYF. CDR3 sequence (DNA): TGTGCCAGCAGCGTAGCCGCCGGGACTAGCAATACGCAGTATTTT.

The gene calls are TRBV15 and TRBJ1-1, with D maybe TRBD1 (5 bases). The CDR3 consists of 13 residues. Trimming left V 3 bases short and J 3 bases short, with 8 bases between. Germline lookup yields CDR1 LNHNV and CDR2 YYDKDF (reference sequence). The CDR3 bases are TGTGCCACCAGCAGCAGGGACTACACTGAAGCTTTCTTT. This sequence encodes CATSSRDYTEAFF.

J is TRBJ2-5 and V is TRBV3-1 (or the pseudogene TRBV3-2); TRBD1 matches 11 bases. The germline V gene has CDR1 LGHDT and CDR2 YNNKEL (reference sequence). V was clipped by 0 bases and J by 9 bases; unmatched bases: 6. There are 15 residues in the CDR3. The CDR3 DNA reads TGTGCCAGCAGCCAAGATTTGGGGACAGGGGGGCCCCAGTACTTC. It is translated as CASSQDLGTGGPQYF.

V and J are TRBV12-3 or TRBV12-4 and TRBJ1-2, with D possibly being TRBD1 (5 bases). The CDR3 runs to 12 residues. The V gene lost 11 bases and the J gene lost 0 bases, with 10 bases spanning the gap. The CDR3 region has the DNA TGTGCCCTCAGGGAAGCTAACTATGGCTACACCTTC. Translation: CALREANYGYTF.

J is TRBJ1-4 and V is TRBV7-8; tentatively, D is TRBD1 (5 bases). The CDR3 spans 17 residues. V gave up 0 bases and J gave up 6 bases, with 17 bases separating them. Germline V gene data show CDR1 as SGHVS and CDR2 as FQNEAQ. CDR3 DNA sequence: TGTGCCAGCAGCTTAGCGGTGGGGGGACCTAAGTATGAAAAACTGTTTTTT. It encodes CASSLAVGGPKYEKLFF.

The CDR3 region is CASRGTGILNSPLHF. The CDR3 region has the DNA TGTGCCAGCAGGGGGACAGGGATCCTCAATTCACCCCTCCACTTT. The chain combines TRBV27 with TRBJ1-6, with 9 nucleotides matching TRBD1. The CDR3 length is 15 residues. Germline CDR1 is MNHEY and CDR2 is SMNVEV (reference sequence). The V segment lost 6 bases and the J segment 7 bases; nucleotides outside the gene matches: 7.

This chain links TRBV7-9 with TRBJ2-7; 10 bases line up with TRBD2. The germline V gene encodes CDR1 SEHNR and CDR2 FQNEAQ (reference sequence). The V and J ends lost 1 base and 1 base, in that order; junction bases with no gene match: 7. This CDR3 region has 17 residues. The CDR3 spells CASSLVSAGGRSYEQYF. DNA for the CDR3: TGTGCCAGCAGCTTAGTATCAGCGGGGGGGAGATCCTACGAGCAGTACTTC.

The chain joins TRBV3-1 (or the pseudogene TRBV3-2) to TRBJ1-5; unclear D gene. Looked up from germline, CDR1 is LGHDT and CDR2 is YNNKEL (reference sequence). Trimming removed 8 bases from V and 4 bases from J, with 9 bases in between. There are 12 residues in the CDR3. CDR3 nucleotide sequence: TGTGCCAGCGGAGACGCAAATCAGCCCCAGCATTTT. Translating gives CASGDANQPQHF.

For the CDR3, the DNA is TGTGCCAGCAGTATCAGGGGGGCAAGCAATCAGCCCCAGCATTTT. Translating it yields CASSIRGASNQPQHF. The chain employs TRBV2 and TRBJ1-5; 7 bases map to TRBD1. CDR1 is SNHLY and CDR2 is FYNNEI in the germline V gene. V lost 5 bases, J lost 1 base, and 5 bases stayed unmatched. The CDR3 covers 15 residues.